The entry below describes one T cell receptor (beta chain). The sample is drawn from a study of T-cell memory formation after mild COVID-19. Overall study: TCR clusters were largely donor specific.

Germline-derived CDR1 and CDR2 are SEHNR and FQNEAQ (reference sequence). The V gene end was trimmed by 6 bases and the J gene end by 2 bases; junction bases not matched to a gene: 6. CDR3 length: 14 amino acids. From 5'RACE with constant-segment primers came TCR alpha and TCR beta cDNA libraries that carried sample barcodes and UMIs. Each CDR3 protein gets one entry after TCRdb re-called the 5' RACE reads with MiXCR. The top ten hold 8.5% to 9% of the sample, which has hundreds of thousands of distinct CDR3 sequences, roughly 26% seen once. The chain has TRBV7-9 and TRBJ1-2; TRBD1 aligns across 7 bases. The sample taken for sequencing was PBMCs or a T cell subset sorted from them (not recorded which). The source is an adult woman who had mild COVID-19 (a few samples of this study predate the infection). Cell type and time point are not known. The CDR3 DNA sequence: TGTGCCAGCAGGCGTACACAGGGGAACTATGGCTACACCTTC. Translating gives CASRRTQGNYGYTF.